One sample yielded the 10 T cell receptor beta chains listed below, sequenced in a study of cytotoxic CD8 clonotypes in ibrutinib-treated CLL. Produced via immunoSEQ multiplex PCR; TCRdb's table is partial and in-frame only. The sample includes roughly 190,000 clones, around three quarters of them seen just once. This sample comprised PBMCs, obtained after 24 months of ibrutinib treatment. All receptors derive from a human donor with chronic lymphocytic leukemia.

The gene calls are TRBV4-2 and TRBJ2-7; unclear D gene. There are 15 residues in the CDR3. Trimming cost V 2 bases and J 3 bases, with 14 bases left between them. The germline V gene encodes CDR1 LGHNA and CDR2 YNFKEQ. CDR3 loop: CASSQTETEYYEQYF. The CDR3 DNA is TGTGCCAGCAGCCAAACCGAGACGGAGTACTACGAGCAGTACTTC.

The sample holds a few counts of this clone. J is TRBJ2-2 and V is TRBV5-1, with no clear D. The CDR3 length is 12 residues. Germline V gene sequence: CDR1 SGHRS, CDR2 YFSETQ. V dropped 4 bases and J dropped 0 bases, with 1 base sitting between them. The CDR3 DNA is TGCGCCAGCAGCCCGAACACCGGGGAGCTGTTTTTT. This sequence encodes CASSPNTGELFF.

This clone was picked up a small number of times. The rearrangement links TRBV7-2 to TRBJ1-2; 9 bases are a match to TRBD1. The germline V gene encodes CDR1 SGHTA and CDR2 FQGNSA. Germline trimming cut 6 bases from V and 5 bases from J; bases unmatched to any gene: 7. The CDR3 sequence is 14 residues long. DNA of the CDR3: TGTGCCAGCAGGCGGGCCGGGACAGGGTATGGCTACACCTTC. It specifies CASRRAGTGYGYTF. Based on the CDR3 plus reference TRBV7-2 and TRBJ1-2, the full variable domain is GAGVSQSPSNKVTEKGKDVELRCDPISGHTALYWYRQSLGQGLEFLIYFQGNSAPDKSGLPSDRFSAERTGGSVSTLTIQRTQQEDSAVYLCASRRAGTGYGYTFGSGTRLTVV.

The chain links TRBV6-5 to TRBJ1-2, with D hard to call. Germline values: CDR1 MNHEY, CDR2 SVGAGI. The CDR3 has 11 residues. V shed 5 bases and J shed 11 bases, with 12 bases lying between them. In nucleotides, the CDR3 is TGTGCCAGCAGTGATAATAAGGGATACACCTTC. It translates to CASSDNKGYTF.

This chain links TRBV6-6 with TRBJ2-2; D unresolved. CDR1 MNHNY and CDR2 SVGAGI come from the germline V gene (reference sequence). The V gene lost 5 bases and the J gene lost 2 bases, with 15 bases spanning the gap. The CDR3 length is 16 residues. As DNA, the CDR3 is TGTGCCAGCAGTCCCCGCCCCGTAGATAACACCGGGGAGCTGTTTTTT. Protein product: CASSPRPVDNTGELFF.

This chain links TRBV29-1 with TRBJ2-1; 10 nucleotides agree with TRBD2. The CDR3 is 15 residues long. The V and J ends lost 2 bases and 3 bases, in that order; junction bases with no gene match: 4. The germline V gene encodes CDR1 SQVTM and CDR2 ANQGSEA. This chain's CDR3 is CSVETSGINYNEQFF. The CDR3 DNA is TGCAGCGTTGAAACTAGCGGGATCAACTACAATGAGCAGTTCTTC.

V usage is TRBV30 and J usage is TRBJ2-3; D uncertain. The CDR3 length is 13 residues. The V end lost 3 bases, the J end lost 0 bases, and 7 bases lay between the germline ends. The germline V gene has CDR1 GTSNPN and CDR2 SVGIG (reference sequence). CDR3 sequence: CAWSAISTDTQYF. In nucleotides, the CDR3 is TGTGCCTGGAGCGCAATTAGCACAGATACGCAGTATTTT.

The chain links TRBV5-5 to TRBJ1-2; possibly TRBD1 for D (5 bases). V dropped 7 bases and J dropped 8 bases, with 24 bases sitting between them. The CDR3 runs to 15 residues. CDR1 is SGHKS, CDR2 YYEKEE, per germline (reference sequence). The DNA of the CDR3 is TGTGCCAGCCGTACGTCACGGTGGGACCTTGGGGGCTACACCTTC. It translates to CASRTSRWDLGGYTF. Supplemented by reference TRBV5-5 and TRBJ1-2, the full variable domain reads DAGVTQSPTHLIKTRGQQVTLRCSPISGHKSVSWYQQVLGQGPQFIFQYYEKEERGRGNFPDRFSARQFPNYSSELNVNALLLGDSALYLCASRTSRWDLGGYTFGSGTRLTVV.

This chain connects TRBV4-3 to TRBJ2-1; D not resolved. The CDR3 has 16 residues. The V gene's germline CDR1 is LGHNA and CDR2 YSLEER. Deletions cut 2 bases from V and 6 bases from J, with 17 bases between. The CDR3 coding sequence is TGCGCCAGCAGCCAACCCCGAGCCAGCGCTACCAATGAGCAGTTCTTC. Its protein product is CASSQPRASATNEQFF.

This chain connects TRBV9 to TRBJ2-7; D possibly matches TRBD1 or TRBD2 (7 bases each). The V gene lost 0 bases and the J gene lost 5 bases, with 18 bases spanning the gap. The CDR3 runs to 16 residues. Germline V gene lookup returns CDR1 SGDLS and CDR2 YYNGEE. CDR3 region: CASSVGGGQYVHEQYF. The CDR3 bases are TGTGCCAGCAGCGTAGGCGGGGGACAGTACGTTCACGAGCAGTACTTC.